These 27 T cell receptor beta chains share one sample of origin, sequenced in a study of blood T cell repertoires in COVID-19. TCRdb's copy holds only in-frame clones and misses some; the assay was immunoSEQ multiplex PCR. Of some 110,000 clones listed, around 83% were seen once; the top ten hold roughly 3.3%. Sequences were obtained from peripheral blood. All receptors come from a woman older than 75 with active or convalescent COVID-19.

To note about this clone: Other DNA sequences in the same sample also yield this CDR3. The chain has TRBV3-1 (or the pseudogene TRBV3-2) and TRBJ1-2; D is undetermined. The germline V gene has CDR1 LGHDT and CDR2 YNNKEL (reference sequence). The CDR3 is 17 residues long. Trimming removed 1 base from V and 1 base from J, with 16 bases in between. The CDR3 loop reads CASSQVVGGTDNYGYTF. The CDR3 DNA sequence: TGTGCCAGCAGCCAAGTAGTCGGAGGAACAGATAACTATGGCTACACCTTC.

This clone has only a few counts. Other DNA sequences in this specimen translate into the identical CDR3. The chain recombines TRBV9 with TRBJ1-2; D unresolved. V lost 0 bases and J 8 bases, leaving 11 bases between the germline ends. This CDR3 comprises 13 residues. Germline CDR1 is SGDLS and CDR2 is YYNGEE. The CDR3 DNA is TGTGCCAGCAGCGTAGAGAAGGGAGGAGGCTACACCTTC. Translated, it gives CASSVEKGGGYTF.

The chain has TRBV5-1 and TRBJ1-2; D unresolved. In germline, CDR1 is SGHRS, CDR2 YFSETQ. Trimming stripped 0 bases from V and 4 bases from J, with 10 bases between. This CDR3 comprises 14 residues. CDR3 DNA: TGCGCCAGCAGCTTGGGGGAGGGAGGCTATGGCTACACCTTC. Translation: CASSLGEGGYGYTF.

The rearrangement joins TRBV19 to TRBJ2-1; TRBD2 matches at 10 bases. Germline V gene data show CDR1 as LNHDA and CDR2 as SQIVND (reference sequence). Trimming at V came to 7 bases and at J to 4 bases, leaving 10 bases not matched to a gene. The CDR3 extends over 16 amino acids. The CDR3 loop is CASTPRDSGGYNEQFF. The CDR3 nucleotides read TGTGCCAGTACCCCTCGGGATAGCGGGGGGTACAATGAGCAGTTCTTC.

CDR3 sequence reads: CASSLRAQGLAGEWCTDTQYF. Here the CDR3 DNA reads TGTGCCAGCAGCTTAAGGGCTCAGGGACTAGCGGGCGAATGGTGCACAGATACGCAGTATTTT. The chain uses TRBV7-4 and TRBJ2-3, with 12 nucleotides matching TRBD2. The V gene end was trimmed by 2 bases and the J gene end by 1 base; junction bases not matched to a gene: 16. The CDR3 covers 21 residues. CDR1 is SGHVT, CDR2 SQSDAQ, per germline.

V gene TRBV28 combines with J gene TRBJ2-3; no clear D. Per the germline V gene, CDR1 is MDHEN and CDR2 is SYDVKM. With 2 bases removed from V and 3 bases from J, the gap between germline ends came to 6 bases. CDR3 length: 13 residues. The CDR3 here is CASSLAETDTQYF. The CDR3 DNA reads TGTGCCAGCAGTTTAGCGGAGACAGATACGCAGTATTTT. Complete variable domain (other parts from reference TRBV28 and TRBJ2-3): DVKVTQSSRYLVKRTGEKVFLECVQDMDHENMFWYRQDPGLGLRLIYFSYDVKMKEKGDIPEGYSVSREKKERFSLILESASTNQTSMYLCASSLAETDTQYFGPGTRLTVL.

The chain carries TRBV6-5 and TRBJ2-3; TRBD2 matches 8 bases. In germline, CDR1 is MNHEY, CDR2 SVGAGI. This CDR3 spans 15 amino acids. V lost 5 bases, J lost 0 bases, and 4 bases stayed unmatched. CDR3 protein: CASSLTSGSTDTQYF. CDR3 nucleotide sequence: TGTGCCAGCAGTCTTACTAGCGGTAGCACAGATACGCAGTATTTT.

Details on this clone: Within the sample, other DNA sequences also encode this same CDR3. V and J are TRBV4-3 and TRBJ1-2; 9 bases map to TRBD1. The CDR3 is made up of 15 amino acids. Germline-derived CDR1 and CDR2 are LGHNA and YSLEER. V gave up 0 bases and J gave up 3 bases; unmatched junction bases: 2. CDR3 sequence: CASSQDRQGDYGYTF. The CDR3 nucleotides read TGCGCCAGCAGCCAAGATCGACAGGGGGACTATGGCTACACCTTC.

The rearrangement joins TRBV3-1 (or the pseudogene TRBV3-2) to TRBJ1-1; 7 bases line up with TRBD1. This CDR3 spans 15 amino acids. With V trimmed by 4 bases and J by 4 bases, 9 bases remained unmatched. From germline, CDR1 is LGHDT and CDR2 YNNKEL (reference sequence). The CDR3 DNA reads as TGTGCCAGCAGCCCTTCAAGGGGGCGCCTCACTGAAGCTTTCTTT. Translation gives CASSPSRGRLTEAFF.

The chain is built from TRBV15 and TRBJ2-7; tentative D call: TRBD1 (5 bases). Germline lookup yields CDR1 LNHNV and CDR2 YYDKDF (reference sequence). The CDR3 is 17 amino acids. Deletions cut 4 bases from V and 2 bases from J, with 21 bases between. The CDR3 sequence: CATSTYSATADPYEQYF. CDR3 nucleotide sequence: TGTGCCACCAGCACCTACTCGGCGACAGCAGACCCCTACGAGCAGTACTTC.

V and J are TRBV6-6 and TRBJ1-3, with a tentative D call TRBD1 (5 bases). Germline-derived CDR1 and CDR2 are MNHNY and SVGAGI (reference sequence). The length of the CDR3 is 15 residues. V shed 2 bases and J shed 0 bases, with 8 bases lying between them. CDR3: CASSYGADSGNTIYF. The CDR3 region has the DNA TGTGCCAGCAGTTACGGGGCAGACTCTGGAAACACCATATATTTT.

The CDR3 region has the DNA TGTGCCAGCAGTTTCCTAGACAGGGGAACCTACGAGCAGTACTTC. Protein sequence: CASSFLDRGTYEQYF. The genes are TRBV28 and TRBJ2-7; 8 bases agree with TRBD1. Looked up from germline, CDR1 is MDHEN and CDR2 is SYDVKM. V dropped 3 bases and J dropped 2; count of bases not matched to a gene: 6. The CDR3 extends over 15 amino acids.

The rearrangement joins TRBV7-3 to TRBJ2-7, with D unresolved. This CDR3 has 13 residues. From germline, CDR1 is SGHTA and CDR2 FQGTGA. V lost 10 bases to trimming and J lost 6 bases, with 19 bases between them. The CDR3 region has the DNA TGTGCCAACCGCCAATATACAGTGGGCGAGCAGTACTTC. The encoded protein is CANRQYTVGEQYF.

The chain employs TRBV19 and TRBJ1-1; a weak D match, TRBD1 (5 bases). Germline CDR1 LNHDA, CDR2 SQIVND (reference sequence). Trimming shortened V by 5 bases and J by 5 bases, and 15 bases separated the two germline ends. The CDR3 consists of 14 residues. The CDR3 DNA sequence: TGTGCCAGTAGTCCTCCGGGGGATTGGACTGAAGCTTTCTTT. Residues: CASSPPGDWTEAFF.

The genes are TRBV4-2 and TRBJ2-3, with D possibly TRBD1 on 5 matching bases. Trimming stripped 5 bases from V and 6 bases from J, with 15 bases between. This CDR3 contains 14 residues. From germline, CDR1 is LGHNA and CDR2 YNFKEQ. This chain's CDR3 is CASSTSDTQDTQYF. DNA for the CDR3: TGTGCCAGCAGCACATCGGACACTCAGGATACGCAGTATTTT.

The CDR3: CASSGDYLTIEQFF. DNA of the CDR3: TGTGCCAGCAGCGGGGACTACCTTACGATTGAGCAGTTCTTC. The chain recombines TRBV7-2 with TRBJ2-1; 7 bases match TRBD2. The ends lost 5 bases at V and 9 bases at J; junction bases unmatched: 10. Germline V gene data show CDR1 as SGHTA and CDR2 as FQGNSA. CDR3 length equals 14 residues.

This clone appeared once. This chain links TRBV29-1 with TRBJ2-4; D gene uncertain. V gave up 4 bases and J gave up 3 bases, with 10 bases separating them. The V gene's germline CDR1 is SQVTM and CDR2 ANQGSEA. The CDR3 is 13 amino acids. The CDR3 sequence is CSVVSPNKNIQYF. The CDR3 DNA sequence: TGCAGCGTTGTGAGTCCCAACAAAAACATTCAGTACTTC.

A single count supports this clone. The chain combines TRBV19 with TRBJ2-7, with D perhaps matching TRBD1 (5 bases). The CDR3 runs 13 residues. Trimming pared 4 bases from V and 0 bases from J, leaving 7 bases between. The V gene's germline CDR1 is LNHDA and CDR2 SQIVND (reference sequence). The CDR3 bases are TGTGCCAGTAGTAATAGGGGCTCCTACGAGCAGTACTTC. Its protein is CASSNRGSYEQYF.

The CDR3 is CASTTLQSGRGNTEAFF. CDR3 coding DNA: TGTGCCAGTACCACCCTTCAGTCAGGGCGCGGGAACACTGAAGCTTTCTTT. This sequence joins TRBV19 and TRBJ1-1; possible D gene TRBD1, 5 bases. Germline V gene data show CDR1 as LNHDA and CDR2 as SQIVND (reference sequence). CDR3 length: 17 residues. Trimming left V 7 bases short and J 1 base short, with 22 bases between.

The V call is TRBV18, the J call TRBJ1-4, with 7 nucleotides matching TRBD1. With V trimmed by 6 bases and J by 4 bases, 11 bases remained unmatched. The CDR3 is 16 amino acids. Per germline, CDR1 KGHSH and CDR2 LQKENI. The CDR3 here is CASSPSPGTVNEKLFF. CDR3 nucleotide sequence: TGTGCCAGCTCTCCATCCCCCGGGACAGTTAATGAAAAACTGTTTTTT.

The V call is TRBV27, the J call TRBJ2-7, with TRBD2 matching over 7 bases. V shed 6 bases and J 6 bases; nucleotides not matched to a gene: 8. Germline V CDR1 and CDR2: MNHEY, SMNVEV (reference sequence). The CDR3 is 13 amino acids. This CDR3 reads CASRGEGMGEQYF. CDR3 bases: TGTGCCAGCAGGGGGGAGGGAATGGGCGAGCAGTACTTC.

The CDR3 DNA follows: TGTGCCATCAGCTCGGAGGTGTACACTGAAGCTTTCTTT. The encoded protein is CAISSEVYTEAFF. This chain joins TRBV10-3 and TRBJ1-1, with D hard to call. Trimming cost V 6 bases and J 3 bases, with 11 bases left between them. Germline V gene sequence: CDR1 ENHRY, CDR2 SYGVKD. The CDR3 is made up of 13 amino acids.

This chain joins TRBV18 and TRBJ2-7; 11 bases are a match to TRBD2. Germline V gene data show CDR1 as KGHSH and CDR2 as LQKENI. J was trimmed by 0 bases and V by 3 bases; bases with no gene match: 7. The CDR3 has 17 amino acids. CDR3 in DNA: TGTGCCAGCTCACCGGGACTAGCGGAAAGCGTCTCCTACGAGCAGTACTTC. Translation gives CASSPGLAESVSYEQYF.

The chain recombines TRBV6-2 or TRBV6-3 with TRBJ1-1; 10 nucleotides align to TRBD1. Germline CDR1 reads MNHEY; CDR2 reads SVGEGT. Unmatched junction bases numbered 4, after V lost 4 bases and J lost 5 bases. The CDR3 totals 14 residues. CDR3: CASSFGQGETEAFF. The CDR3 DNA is TGTGCCAGCAGTTTCGGACAGGGGGAAACTGAAGCTTTCTTT.

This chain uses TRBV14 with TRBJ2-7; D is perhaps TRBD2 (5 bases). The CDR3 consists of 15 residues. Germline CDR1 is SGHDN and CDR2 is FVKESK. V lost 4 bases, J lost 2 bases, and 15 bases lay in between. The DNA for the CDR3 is TGTGCCAGCAGCCCCTTGGGCGGACTTACCTACGAGCAGTACTTC. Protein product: CASSPLGGLTYEQYF. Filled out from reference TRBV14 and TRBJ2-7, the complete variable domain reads EAGVTQFPSHSVIEKGQTVTLRCDPISGHDNLYWYRRVMGKEIKFLLHFVKESKQDESGMPNNRFLAERTGGTYSTLKVQPAELEDSGVYFCASSPLGGLTYEQYFGPGTRLTVT.

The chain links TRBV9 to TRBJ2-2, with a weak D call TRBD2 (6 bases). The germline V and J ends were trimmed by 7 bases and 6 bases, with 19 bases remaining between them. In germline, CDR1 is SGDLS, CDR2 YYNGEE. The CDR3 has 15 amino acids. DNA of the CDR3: TGTGCCAGCGGGAGGCTAGCCGGCGCTGCCGGGGAGCTGTTTTTT. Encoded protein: CASGRLAGAAGELFF.

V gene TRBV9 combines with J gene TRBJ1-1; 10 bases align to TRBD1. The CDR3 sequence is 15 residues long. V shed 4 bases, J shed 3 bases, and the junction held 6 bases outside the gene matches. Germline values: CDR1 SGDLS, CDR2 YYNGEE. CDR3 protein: CASSLGQGGYTEAFF. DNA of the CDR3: TGTGCCAGCAGCCTCGGACAGGGGGGTTACACTGAAGCTTTCTTT.